Below, 28 T cell receptor beta chains from the same sample are listed, as sequenced in a study of patients and donors after allogeneic stem cell transplantation. Using its own MiXCR run on the RT-PCR reads, TCRdb lists one record per CDR3 protein. Of 3,500 to 4,500 distinct CDR3 sequences listed, about a sixth are singletons. Sequencing was done on a sample of blood, either unsorted or a sorted T cell fraction (not recorded which). The source of these receptors is a human donor who was either an allogeneic HSCT recipient or a stem cell or donor lymphocyte infusion donor (not recorded which). It is not recorded whose cells these are; they may come from a transplant donor.

This clonotype was seen more than once but under ten times. This chain uses TRBV28 with TRBJ1-3, with D unclear. V was trimmed by 2 bases and J by 0 bases, leaving 20 bases between them. The CDR3 spans 19 residues. Germline V gives CDR1 MDHEN, CDR2 SYDVKM. CDR3 bases: TGTGCCAGCAGTTTAGTCGGATTTCAGAGGGATTACTCTGGAAACACCATATATTTT. It translates to CASSLVGFQRDYSGNTIYF.

This clonotype is medium-sized within its sample. The V and J genes are TRBV7-8 and TRBJ2-3, with 12 nucleotides matching TRBD2. CDR1 SGHVS and CDR2 FQNEAQ come from the germline V gene. The CDR3 loop spans 16 amino acids. The J segment lost 1 base and the V segment lost 5 bases, leaving 4 bases of the junction unmatched. CDR3 in amino acids: CASSARLAGGTDTQYF. Here the CDR3 DNA reads TGTGCCAGCAGCGCACGACTAGCGGGGGGCACAGATACGCAGTATTTT.

This clonotype has at least ten counts. CDR3 coding DNA: TGTGCCAGCAGCGTAGTACCGGGAGCAAATACAGATACGCAGTATTTT. Amino acids: CASSVVPGANTDTQYF. The V gene is TRBV9, the J gene TRBJ2-3; weak D call: TRBD2 (6 bases). This CDR3 region has 16 residues. The V end lost 0 bases, the J end lost 3 bases, and 14 bases lay between the germline ends. CDR1 SGDLS and CDR2 YYNGEE come from the germline V gene. The full variable domain, in which reference TRBV9 and TRBJ2-3 provide the parts outside the CDR3, is DSGVTQTPKHLITATGQRVTLRCSPRSGDLSVYWYQQSLDQGLQFLIQYYNGEERAKGNILERFSAQQFPDLHSELNLSSLELGDSALYFCASSVVPGANTDTQYFGPGTRLTVL.

This clonotype was observed many times. V usage is TRBV6-5 and J usage is TRBJ2-7; 12 nucleotides match TRBD2. V shed 6 bases, J shed 3 bases, and the junction held 6 bases outside the gene matches. This CDR3 has 15 amino acids. Germline CDR1 MNHEY, CDR2 SVGAGI. The CDR3 loop reads CASRTGLAGLYEQYF. CDR3 DNA sequence: TGTGCCAGCAGAACCGGACTAGCGGGGCTCTACGAGCAGTACTTC.

This clonotype has more than one count but fewer than ten. The DNA for the CDR3 is TGTGCCAGCAGTTCGGTTCGACAAGGGACTAGCGGTACCTACGAGCAGTACTTC. Its protein product is CASSSVRQGTSGTYEQYF. The chain recombines TRBV28 with TRBJ2-7, with 11 bases aligning to TRBD2. J lost 2 bases, V lost 4 bases, and 13 bases had no gene match. CDR3 length: 18 amino acids. Germline-derived CDR1 and CDR2 are MDHEN and SYDVKM.

The rearrangement uses TRBV6-6 and TRBJ2-2; no reliable D call. The CDR3 extends over 15 amino acids. Trimming took off 6 bases at V and 1 base at J, with 12 bases between the two ends. Germline V lookup: CDR1 MNHNY, CDR2 SVGAGI (reference sequence). In DNA, the CDR3 is TGTGCCAGCAGCCCCGTGTGGAAGAACACCGGGGAGCTGTTTTTT. It is translated as CASSPVWKNTGELFF.

This clonotype was seen more than once but under ten times. V is TRBV9 and J is TRBJ1-4; tentatively, D is TRBD1 (6 bases). The ends were cut back, 0 bases at V and 6 bases at J, with 15 bases in the middle. Germline CDR1 and CDR2: SGDLS and YYNGEE. This CDR3 has 16 residues. The CDR3 loop is CASSVEAGDLHEKLFF. CDR3 nucleotide sequence: TGTGCCAGCAGCGTAGAGGCAGGGGACTTACATGAAAAACTGTTTTTT.

This clonotype was counted a few times. The V call is TRBV10-3, the J call TRBJ1-2; 7 bases map to TRBD1. V gave up 0 bases and J gave up 5 bases; unmatched junction bases: 6. The CDR3 is 15 amino acids. The germline gives CDR1 ENHRY, CDR2 SYGVKD. CDR3 region: CAISESFEGAYGYTF. CDR3 coding DNA: TGTGCCATCAGTGAGTCGTTCGAGGGGGCATATGGCTACACCTTC.

The sample holds a few counts of this clonotype. The V and J genes are TRBV7-9 and TRBJ1-6, with 9 bases lining up with TRBD1. V lost 6 bases and J lost 6; bases outside the gene matches: 6. The CDR3 is 15 amino acids. Germline loops: CDR1 SEHNR, CDR2 FQNEAQ (reference sequence). The CDR3 is CASSFGQGINSPLHF. The CDR3 DNA reads TGTGCCAGCAGTTTTGGACAGGGGATTAATTCACCCCTCCACTTT. The whole variable domain, filled in from reference TRBV7-9 and TRBJ1-6, reads DTGVSQNPRHKITKRGQNVTFRCDPISEHNRLYWYRQTLGQGPEFLTYFQNEAQLEKSRLLSDRFSAERPKGSFSTLEIQRTEQGDSAMYLCASSFGQGINSPLHFGNGTRLTVT.

This clonotype has just a few counts. The J gene is TRBJ1-6, the V gene TRBV12-3 or TRBV12-4; TRBD1 agrees at 9 bases. This CDR3 comprises 17 residues. With V trimmed by 6 bases and J by 0 bases, 6 bases remained unmatched. The CDR3 loop is CASREAGQGSYNSPLHF. CDR3 coding DNA: TGTGCCAGCAGAGAGGCGGGACAGGGCTCCTATAATTCACCCCTCCACTTT.

V and J are TRBV18 and TRBJ2-1; 15 positions match TRBD2. CDR1 and CDR2 (germline): KGHSH, LQKENI. J lost 3 bases, V lost 5 bases, and 2 bases had no gene match. This CDR3 contains 16 residues. The CDR3 protein is CASSGLAGGFYNEQFF. CDR3 sequence (DNA): TGTGCCAGCTCAGGACTAGCGGGAGGGTTCTACAATGAGCAGTTCTTC.

This clonotype showed up just a few times. V is TRBV20-1 and J is TRBJ2-3, with 12 nucleotides matching TRBD2. The J segment lost 1 base and the V segment lost 3 bases, leaving 11 bases of the junction unmatched. The CDR3 sequence is 18 residues long. From germline, CDR1 is DFQATT and CDR2 SNEGSKA (reference sequence). CDR3 coding DNA: TGCAGTGCTAGGGTTACTAGCGGGGGGCCCCTACGCACAGATACGCAGTATTTT. The encoded protein is CSARVTSGGPLRTDTQYF.

V and J are TRBV14 and TRBJ1-1; D is ambiguous. V lost 1 base and J lost 6, with 9 bases in between. Germline CDR1 SGHDN, CDR2 FVKESK. The CDR3 runs 13 residues. For the CDR3, the DNA is TGTGCCAGCAGCCAAGTTGGGAGTTCTGAAGCTTTCTTT. Its translation is CASSQVGSSEAFF.

In this sample, this clonotype turned up many times. The chain has TRBV28 and TRBJ1-1; TRBD1 agrees at 9 bases. The ends lost 6 bases at V and 4 bases at J; junction bases unmatched: 9. This CDR3 region has 15 residues. Germline V lookup: CDR1 MDHEN, CDR2 SYDVKM. In nucleotides, the CDR3 is TGTGCCAGCAGGGCTCCGGGACAGGGCGGCACTGAAGCTTTCTTT. Translating it yields CASRAPGQGGTEAFF.

This clonotype has just a few counts. The chain joins TRBV4-2 to TRBJ2-2, with 12 bases matching TRBD2. Germline V gene data show CDR1 as LGHNA and CDR2 as YNFKEQ. The V segment lost 5 bases and the J segment 2 bases; nucleotides outside the gene matches: 3. CDR3 length equals 16 residues. This CDR3 reads CASSIGLAGNTGELFF. Written as DNA, the CDR3 is TGTGCCAGCAGCATAGGACTAGCGGGAAACACCGGGGAGCTGTTTTTT.

This CDR3 reads CATSDLPQRGEQDTQYF. The CDR3 region has the DNA TGTGCCACCAGTGATTTGCCTCAGCGGGGGGAGCAAGATACGCAGTATTTT. The chain is built from TRBV24-1 and TRBJ2-3; 9 nucleotides align to TRBD2. CDR1 is KGHDR and CDR2 is SFDVKD in the germline V gene. The CDR3 loop spans 17 amino acids. V lost 0 bases, J lost 5 bases, and 8 bases stayed unmatched.

This clonotype showed up many times. The chain uses TRBV5-1 and TRBJ1-5; tentative D call: TRBD1 (5 bases). CDR3 length equals 14 residues. The germline V gene encodes CDR1 SGHRS and CDR2 YFSETQ. Trimming took 0 bases from V and 4 from J, leaving 8 bases between them. In DNA, the CDR3 is TGCGCCAGCAGCTTGGACCCAGGGAATCAGCCCCAGCATTTT. This sequence encodes CASSLDPGNQPQHF.

This clonotype is medium-sized (0.01 to 0.1%). The V call is TRBV12-3 or TRBV12-4, the J call TRBJ1-1, with no clear D. With 2 bases removed from V and 5 bases from J, the gap between germline ends came to 18 bases. The CDR3 loop spans 16 amino acids. The CDR3 loop reads CASSLLFGDPGTEAFF. For the CDR3, the DNA is TGTGCCAGCAGTTTATTGTTCGGTGACCCGGGGACTGAAGCTTTCTTT.

This chain joins TRBV20-1 and TRBJ1-2; 8 positions agree with TRBD1. The length of the CDR3 is 12 residues. CDR1 is DFQATT and CDR2 is SNEGSKA in the germline V gene (reference sequence). The CDR3 nucleotides are TGCAGAGCCCAGGGACAGGTCTATGGCTACACCTTC. It yields the protein CRAQGQVYGYTF.

This clonotype was counted many times. The V gene is TRBV3-1, the J gene TRBJ2-3; 7 bases match TRBD2. In germline, CDR1 is LGHDT, CDR2 YNNKEL (reference sequence). This CDR3 is built from 17 residues. The V segment lost 0 bases and the J segment 2 bases; nucleotides outside the gene matches: 8. CDR3 amino acids: CASSQDTPGRHTDTQYF. The CDR3 DNA reads TGTGCCAGCAGCCAAGATACCCCCGGGAGGCACACAGATACGCAGTATTTT.

The chain links TRBV14 to TRBJ1-6; no firm D call. This CDR3 has 15 residues. CDR1 and CDR2 (germline): SGHDN, FVKESK. V shed 2 bases and J shed 7 bases, with 12 bases lying between them. The CDR3 loop is CASSQSGLPNSPLHF. The DNA of the CDR3 is TGTGCCAGCAGCCAATCGGGTTTGCCAAATTCACCCCTCCACTTT.

This clonotype was observed at least ten times. The J gene is TRBJ1-5, the V gene TRBV9, with a possible D match to TRBD1 (6 bases). V lost 3 bases to trimming and J lost 6 bases, with 13 bases between them. Germline V CDR1 and CDR2: SGDLS, YYNGEE. CDR3 length equals 14 residues. The CDR3 DNA reads as TGTGCCAGCAGCGCGACAGGTACCAGTCAGCCCCAGCATTTT. Its protein product is CASSATGTSQPQHF.

By share, this clonotype counts as medium-sized. The gene calls are TRBV12-3 or TRBV12-4 and TRBJ2-3; D unresolved. With 2 bases removed from V and 2 bases from J, the gap between germline ends came to 11 bases. The CDR3 runs 15 residues. CDR3 amino acids: CASSLLFGPTDTQYF. The CDR3 region has the DNA TGTGCCAGCAGTTTACTGTTTGGCCCCACAGATACGCAGTATTTT.

The V call is TRBV2, the J call TRBJ1-1, with D possibly being TRBD1 (5 bases). Trimming took 6 bases from V and 2 from J, leaving 10 bases between them. The CDR3 totals 13 residues. Looked up from germline, CDR1 is SNHLY and CDR2 is FYNNEI. CDR3 in DNA: TGTGCCAGCAGCCGACAGTTAAACACTGAAGCTTTCTTT. Protein product: CASSRQLNTEAFF.

The chain joins TRBV12-3 or TRBV12-4 to TRBJ2-3; 7 bases line up with TRBD2. The CDR3 has 14 residues. J lost 4 bases, V lost 1 base, and 2 bases had no gene match. The CDR3 protein is CASSLGAGADTQYF. The CDR3 bases are TGTGCCAGCAGTTTAGGGGCGGGGGCAGATACGCAGTATTTT.

The rearrangement links TRBV2 to TRBJ2-5; no definite D call. This CDR3 region has 11 residues. Per the germline V gene, CDR1 is SNHLY and CDR2 is FYNNEI. Trimming took off 8 bases at V and 5 bases at J, with 9 bases between the two ends. This CDR3 reads CASLLGETQYF. The CDR3 nucleotides are TGTGCCAGCCTGTTAGGGGAGACCCAGTACTTC.

This clonotype was detected once. The rearrangement uses TRBV9 and TRBJ2-2; D unclear. The germline CDR1 and CDR2 sequences are SGDLS and YYNGEE. The V and J ends lost 5 bases and 0 bases respectively, with 8 bases between them. The CDR3 totals 14 residues. The CDR3 DNA reads TGTGCCAGCAGGGCTTTTGCGAACACCGGGGAGCTGTTTTTT. This translates into CASRAFANTGELFF.

Written as DNA, the CDR3 is TGTGCTAGTGGTTCTCGGGTTGGGAGTGGCTACACCTTC. Its translation is CASGSRVGSGYTF. This sequence joins TRBV12-5 and TRBJ1-2; D gene unclear. The CDR3 has 13 residues. The ends were cut back, 4 bases at V and 7 bases at J, with 13 bases in the middle. The germline CDR1 and CDR2 sequences are LGHNT and FRNRAP.